This TCR beta chain was identified in a study of cytomegalovirus exposure and HLA in healthy donors. CDR3 length: 12 amino acids. V lost 1 base, J lost 12 bases, and 3 bases stayed unmatched. Use of 60 Vbeta and 13 Jbeta primers characterized the PCR. This table comes from immunoSEQ multiplex PCR, and its TCRdb copy is limited to in-frame clones, with some not included. The top ten clones hold 1.6% of a sample with some 200,000 clones, 75% to 90% of them seen once. The chain has TRBV5-7 and TRBJ2-1, with 8 bases identical to TRBD1. TRBV5-7 is treated as an ORF (open reading frame) with a function not yet certain. The receptor's source is a man aged 45-65 years in good health and CMV-seronegative. The sample consisted of PBMCs. The CDR3 reads CASSLTGGAQFF. For the CDR3, the DNA is TGTGCCAGCAGCTTGACAGGGGGTGCGCAGTTCTTC.